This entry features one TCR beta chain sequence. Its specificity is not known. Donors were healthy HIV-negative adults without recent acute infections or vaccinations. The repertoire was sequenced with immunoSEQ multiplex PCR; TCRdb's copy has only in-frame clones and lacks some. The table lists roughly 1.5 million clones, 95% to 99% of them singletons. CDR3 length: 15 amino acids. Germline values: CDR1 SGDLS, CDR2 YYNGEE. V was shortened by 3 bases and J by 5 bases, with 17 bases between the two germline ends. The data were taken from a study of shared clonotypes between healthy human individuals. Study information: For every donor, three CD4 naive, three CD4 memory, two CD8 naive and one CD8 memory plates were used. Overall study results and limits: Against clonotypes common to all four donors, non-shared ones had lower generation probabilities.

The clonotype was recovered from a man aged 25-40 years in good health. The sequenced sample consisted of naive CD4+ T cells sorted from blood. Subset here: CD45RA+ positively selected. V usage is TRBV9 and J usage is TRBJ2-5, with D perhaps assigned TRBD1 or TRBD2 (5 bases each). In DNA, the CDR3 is TGTGCCAGCAGCGGAGGGGTCAGGGCGTGGGAGACCCAGTACTTC. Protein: CASSGGVRAWETQYF.